This entry lists 19 T cell receptor beta chains sequenced from one sample in a study of blood T cell repertoires in COVID-19. TCRdb keeps only in-frame clones here, not all; method: immunoSEQ multiplex PCR. The repertoire includes roughly 180,000 clones, roughly 84% of them detected once, and 6.5% to 8.5% sits in the top ten. Specimen: peripheral blood. These receptors were taken from a woman aged 40 to 55 with COVID-19, enrolled during active disease.

V is TRBV5-6 and J is TRBJ1-5; no reliable D call. CDR1 and CDR2 from the germline V gene are SGHDT and YYEEEE. Trimming cost V 0 bases and J 5 bases, with 3 bases left between them. The CDR3 loop spans 12 amino acids. The CDR3 nucleotides read TGTGCCAGCAGCTTGGCGTATCAGCCCCAGCATTTT. Translated: CASSLAYQPQHF.

The chain is built from TRBV19 and TRBJ1-2, with 8 bases matching TRBD1. Trimming cost V 5 bases and J 0 bases; bases outside gene matches: 8. Germline V lookup: CDR1 LNHDA, CDR2 SQIVND (reference sequence). This CDR3 spans 16 amino acids. In nucleotides, the CDR3 is TGTGCCAGTAGTTTCGGGACAGGCGGCGCTAACTATGGCTACACCTTC. Residues: CASSFGTGGANYGYTF.

This clone appeared once. V and J are TRBV5-6 and TRBJ1-1; TRBD1 matches 7 bases. This CDR3 is 15 amino acids long. Germline lookup yields CDR1 SGHDT and CDR2 YYEEEE. After removal of 4 bases from V and 6 bases from J, the junction contained 12 bases not matched to a gene. The DNA for the CDR3 is TGTGCCAGCAGCCCCCGACAGGGCGGTTCGTCTGAAGCTTTCTTT. The encoded protein is CASSPRQGGSSEAFF.

As regards this clone: At one of its ends the junction is not consistent with the germline gene, which may arise from a read error. The chain recombines TRBV7-7 with TRBJ2-3, with 7 bases matching TRBD2. The CDR3 sequence is 14 residues long. Germline lookup yields CDR1 SSHAT and CDR2 FNYEAQ (reference sequence). The CDR3, as DNA: TGTGCTAGCAGCTTGGCGGGAGTCGCGGATACGCAGTATTTT. This sequence encodes CASSLAGVADTQYF.

The chain has TRBV11-2 and TRBJ1-6; 7 nucleotides agree with TRBD1. Germline V lookup: CDR1 SGHAT, CDR2 FQNNGV. The CDR3 has 15 amino acids. With 4 bases clipped from V and 7 bases from J, the junction kept 7 bases outside the gene matches. Written as DNA, the CDR3 is TGTGCCAGCAGCTCCGGGGACAGACTCAATTCACCCCTCCACTTT. It is translated as CASSSGDRLNSPLHF. The whole variable domain, filled in from reference TRBV11-2 and TRBJ1-6, reads EAGVAQSPRYKIIEKRQSVAFWCNPISGHATLYWYQQILGQGPKLLIQFQNNGVVDDSQLPKDRFSAERLKGVDSTLKIQPAKLEDSAVYLCASSSGDRLNSPLHFGNGTRLTVT.

The chain employs TRBV5-1 and TRBJ1-1, with D maybe TRBD1 (5 bases). V lost 2 bases and J 1 base, leaving 12 bases between the germline ends. The germline CDR1 and CDR2 sequences are SGHRS and YFSETQ. This CDR3 is 15 amino acids long. CDR3 residues: CASSFISQANTEAFF. As DNA, the CDR3 is TGCGCCAGCAGCTTTATCTCACAGGCGAACACTGAAGCTTTCTTT.

The rearrangement uses TRBV6-2 or TRBV6-3 and TRBJ1-6; D uncertain. V lost 2 bases and J lost 7, with 15 bases in between. The CDR3 extends over 16 amino acids. Germline CDR1 and CDR2: MNHEY and SVGEGT. CDR3 DNA: TGTGCCAGCAGTTACGTCGGAGGGTATGAGAATTCACCCCTCCACTTT. This encodes CASSYVGGYENSPLHF.

This sequence joins TRBV19 and TRBJ2-3; TRBD2 is a possible D gene (7 bases). V lost 5 bases to trimming and J lost 3 bases, with 15 bases between them. This CDR3 spans 15 amino acids. Germline V gene data show CDR1 as LNHDA and CDR2 as SQIVND (reference sequence). The CDR3 DNA reads TGTGCCAGTAGTCAATTGGGGGGGCGGACAGATACGCAGTATTTT. This translates into CASSQLGGRTDTQYF.

Of note for this clone: Additional DNA sequences in this sample encode the identical CDR3. The rearrangement uses TRBV9 and TRBJ2-7, with D possibly being TRBD1 (5 bases). V was clipped by 3 bases and J by 0 bases, with 7 bases between them. Germline CDR1 SGDLS, CDR2 YYNGEE. CDR3 length equals 13 residues. The CDR3, as DNA: TGTGCCAGCAGCGGGCAGGGCTCCTACGAGCAGTACTTC. This translates into CASSGQGSYEQYF.

This chain uses TRBV4-2 with TRBJ2-5; 8 positions match TRBD2. The J segment lost 2 bases and the V segment lost 4 bases, leaving 6 bases of the junction unmatched. The CDR3 is made up of 15 amino acids. Germline V gives CDR1 LGHNA, CDR2 YNFKEQ. As DNA, the CDR3 is TGTGCCAGCAGCCCCGGGGGGGGAGATCAAGAGACCCAGTACTTC. It encodes CASSPGGGDQETQYF.

This clone showed up just a few times. The chain recombines TRBV28 with TRBJ1-1; D is ambiguous. Germline CDR1 reads MDHEN; CDR2 reads SYDVKM. There are 15 residues in the CDR3. Trimming shortened V by 3 bases and J by 1 base, and 12 bases separated the two germline ends. CDR3 in amino acids: CASSFPGYGNTEAFF. DNA for the CDR3: TGTGCCAGCAGTTTCCCAGGTTATGGGAACACTGAAGCTTTCTTT.

This sequence joins TRBV5-6 and TRBJ1-1; possibly TRBD1 for D (5 bases). CDR1 is SGHDT and CDR2 is YYEEEE in the germline V gene. Trimming shortened V by 0 bases and J by 6 bases, and 12 bases separated the two germline ends. The CDR3 totals 14 residues. CDR3: CASSLVGRDAEAFF. DNA of the CDR3: TGTGCCAGCAGCTTGGTAGGGAGGGACGCTGAAGCTTTCTTT.

The rearrangement joins TRBV5-1 to TRBJ1-2, with a weak D call TRBD1 (5 bases). Germline V lookup: CDR1 SGHRS, CDR2 YFSETQ. This CDR3 has 14 amino acids. Trimming took off 7 bases at V and 0 bases at J, with 13 bases between the two ends. Here the CDR3 reads CASSQDPANYGYTF. CDR3 coding DNA: TGCGCCAGCTCACAGGACCCCGCTAACTATGGCTACACCTTC. The full variable domain, with the rest looked up from reference TRBV5-1 and TRBJ1-2, is KAGVTQTPRYLIKTRGQQVTLSCSPISGHRSVSWYQQTPGQGLQFLFEYFSETQRNKGNFPGRFSGRQFSNSRSEMNVSTLELGDSALYLCASSQDPANYGYTFGSGTRLTVV.

The chain employs TRBV3-1 (or the pseudogene TRBV3-2) and TRBJ2-7; 8 bases match TRBD1. Trimming at V came to 4 bases and at J to 6 bases, leaving 8 bases not matched to a gene. The CDR3 extends over 14 amino acids. Germline assignment: CDR1 LGHDT and CDR2 YNNKEL (reference sequence). The CDR3 protein is CASSRTGNVGEQYF. CDR3 nucleotide sequence: TGTGCCAGCAGCCGGACAGGGAACGTGGGCGAGCAGTACTTC.

The count of this clone is one. The chain uses TRBV2 and TRBJ1-2, with TRBD1 matching over 8 bases. The germline V gene has CDR1 SNHLY and CDR2 FYNNEI. Trimming took 6 bases from V and 2 from J; bases not matched to a gene: 5. The CDR3 spans 14 residues. DNA of the CDR3: TGTGCCAGCAGGGGGGGACAGGAGAACTATGGCTACACCTTC. It translates to CASRGGQENYGYTF.

The V and J genes are TRBV24-1 and TRBJ2-2; 9 nucleotides line up with TRBD1. The CDR3 is 15 amino acids. CDR1 KGHDR and CDR2 SFDVKD come from the germline V gene. The V segment lost 10 bases and the J segment 5 bases; nucleotides outside the gene matches: 10. CDR3 amino acids: CATTIPGTGTGELFF. The CDR3, as DNA: TGTGCCACTACAATTCCCGGGACAGGGACCGGGGAGCTGTTTTTT.

This clone turned up a few times. Other DNA sequences within the sample encode an identical CDR3. The chain couples TRBV27 to TRBJ2-5; 8 positions match TRBD1. CDR1 is MNHEY, CDR2 SMNVEV, per germline (reference sequence). The CDR3 consists of 13 residues. V shed 5 bases, J shed 2 bases, and the junction held 1 base outside the gene matches. CDR3 sequence: CASSHRGQETQYF. CDR3 sequence (DNA): TGTGCCAGCAGTCACAGGGGGCAAGAGACCCAGTACTTC.

This rearrangement joins TRBV7-3 to TRBJ2-3; TRBD2 agrees at 11 bases. Germline-derived CDR1 and CDR2 are SGHTA and FQGTGA. This CDR3 has 17 residues. With V trimmed by 0 bases and J by 2 bases, 4 bases remained unmatched. The CDR3 sequence: CASSLTSGRGYTDTQYF. The CDR3 nucleotides read TGTGCCAGCAGCTTAACTAGCGGGAGGGGGTACACAGATACGCAGTATTTT. Using reference TRBV7-3 and TRBJ2-3 for the parts outside the CDR3, the full variable domain is GAGVSQTPSNKVTEKGKYVELRCDPISGHTALYWYRQSLGQGPEFLIYFQGTGAADDSGLPNDRFFAVRPEGSVSTLKIQRTERGDSAVYLCASSLTSGRGYTDTQYFGPGTRLTVL.

For the CDR3, the DNA is TGCGCCAGCAGCTTGGGGGCTAGCGGGACCAATGAGCAGTTCTTC. Protein sequence: CASSLGASGTNEQFF. The rearrangement uses TRBV5-1 and TRBJ2-1; TRBD2 matches at 9 bases. Germline V gives CDR1 SGHRS, CDR2 YFSETQ. J lost 6 bases, V lost 0 bases, and 4 bases had no gene match. The CDR3 spans 15 residues. Variable domain in full (rest from reference TRBV5-1 and TRBJ2-1): KAGVTQTPRYLIKTRGQQVTLSCSPISGHRSVSWYQQTPGQGLQFLFEYFSETQRNKGNFPGRFSGRQFSNSRSEMNVSTLELGDSALYLCASSLGASGTNEQFFGPGTRLTVL.